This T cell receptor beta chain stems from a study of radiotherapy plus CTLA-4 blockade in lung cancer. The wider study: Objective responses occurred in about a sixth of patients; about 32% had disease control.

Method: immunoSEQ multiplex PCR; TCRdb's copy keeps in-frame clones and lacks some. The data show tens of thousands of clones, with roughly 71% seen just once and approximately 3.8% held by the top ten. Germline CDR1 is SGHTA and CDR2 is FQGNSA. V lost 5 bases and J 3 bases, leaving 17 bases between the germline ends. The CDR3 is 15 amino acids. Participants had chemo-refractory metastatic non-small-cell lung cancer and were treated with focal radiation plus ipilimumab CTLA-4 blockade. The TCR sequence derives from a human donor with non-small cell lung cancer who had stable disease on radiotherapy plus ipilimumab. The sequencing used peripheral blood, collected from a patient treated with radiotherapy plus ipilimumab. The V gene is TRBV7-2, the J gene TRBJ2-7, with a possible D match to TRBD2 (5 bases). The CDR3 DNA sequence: TGTGCCAGCAGCGTCGGGGTAAACGTCCTCTACGAGCAGTACTTC. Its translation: CASSVGVNVLYEQYF.